Shown below are 4 T cell receptor beta chains from a single sample sequenced in a study of beta chain features in type 1 diabetes. Every bit of the isolated RNA underwent reverse transcription, so sequencing read expressed TCRB transcripts. Produced via immunoSEQ multiplex PCR; TCRdb's table is partial and in-frame only. The sample records under 450,000 clones, around 13% being singletons. The specimen sequenced was naive CD4+ T cells from blood. The receptors were gathered from a man aged 25-45 years in good health.

This clone turned up a few times. The chain has TRBV11-3 and TRBJ1-2, with D hard to call. The CDR3 contains 12 residues. The ends were cut back, 2 bases at V and 8 bases at J, with 9 bases in the middle. Germline V gene data show CDR1 as SGHNT and CDR2 as YENEEA. CDR3 region: CASSLSGDGYTF. CDR3 nucleotide sequence: TGTGCCAGCAGCTTATCAGGAGACGGCTACACCTTC.

The chain recombines TRBV29-1 with TRBJ1-2; 9 nucleotides align to TRBD1. CDR1 and CDR2 (germline): SQVTM, ANQGSEA. V was clipped by 3 bases and J by 6 bases; unmatched bases: 8. The CDR3 has 14 residues. CDR3 DNA: TGCAGCGTTGAGGGACAGGGCGTTGGAAATGGCTACACCTTC. It is translated as CSVEGQGVGNGYTF.

This clone has a handful of counts. The J gene is TRBJ2-5, the V gene TRBV30, with 9 bases identical to TRBD2. Germline V gives CDR1 GTSNPN, CDR2 SVGIG (reference sequence). The CDR3 spans 14 residues. V was clipped by 2 bases and J by 2 bases; unmatched bases: 3. The CDR3 is CAWSSGRQQETQYF. The DNA of the CDR3 is TGTGCCTGGAGTAGCGGGAGGCAACAAGAGACCCAGTACTTC.

This rearrangement joins TRBV29-1 to TRBJ2-5; 7 bases align to TRBD1. The ends lost 6 bases at V and 2 bases at J; junction bases unmatched: 9. The CDR3 runs to 14 residues. Germline V gene sequence: CDR1 SQVTM, CDR2 ANQGSEA. The CDR3 coding sequence is TGCAGCGTGGAACCGGGACAGAAACAAGAGACCCAGTACTTC. It specifies CSVEPGQKQETQYF.